This T cell receptor beta chain was found in a study of blood T cell repertoires in COVID-19. About the study: The United States, Italy and Spain were the sources of the acute and convalescent COVID-19 samples. The cDNA or gDNA used as material had been derived from T cells, B-cell-depleted T cells, or PBMCs.

V gave up 5 bases and J gave up 1 base, with 11 bases separating them. Germline values: CDR1 LNHDA, CDR2 SQIVND (reference sequence). The CDR3 sequence is 15 residues long. The method was immunoSEQ multiplex PCR; TCRdb's version includes in-frame clones alone and lacks a portion of them. The sample yields fewer than 150,000 clones, approximately 83% seen once. The sequence was collected from a human donor in a cohort sampled during active COVID-19. V gene TRBV19 combines with J gene TRBJ2-2; perhaps TRBD1 as D (5 bases). Sequenced: peripheral blood. The CDR3 DNA sequence: TGTGCCAGTAGTCATCTCGACAGGAACACCGGGGAGCTGTTTTTT. Its protein is CASSHLDRNTGELFF.